Below are 30 T cell receptor beta chains sequenced from a single sample in a study of T cell responses to AZD1222 COVID-19 vaccine. Clones were sequenced by immunoSEQ multiplex PCR, and TCRdb holds only the in-frame ones, with some missing. The sample consists of some 100,000 clones, 87% of them appearing once. Sequences were derived from peripheral blood, sampled on day 0 of AZD1222 vaccination. All receptors come from an adult in good health.

This chain connects TRBV9 to TRBJ2-1; maybe TRBD2 (5 bases). The germline V gene encodes CDR1 SGDLS and CDR2 YYNGEE. The CDR3 consists of 12 residues. Trimming cost V 7 bases and J 7 bases, with 12 bases left between them. The CDR3 region has the DNA TGTGCCAGCGCAGTCGGGGTTAATGAGCAGTTCTTC. Residues: CASAVGVNEQFF. Full variable domain (missing parts from reference TRBV9 and TRBJ2-1): DSGVTQTPKHLITATGQRVTLRCSPRSGDLSVYWYQQSLDQGLQFLIQYYNGEERAKGNILERFSAQQFPDLHSELNLSSLELGDSALYFCASAVGVNEQFFGPGTRLTVL.

J is TRBJ2-7 and V is TRBV5-1; a weak D match, TRBD1 (6 bases). The V end lost 0 bases, the J end lost 4 bases, and 11 bases lay between the germline ends. The CDR3 extends over 14 amino acids. Per germline, CDR1 SGHRS and CDR2 YFSETQ. The CDR3 nucleotides are TGCGCCAGCAGCTTGGAGTGGGGGCAGTACGAGCAGTACTTC. It is translated as CASSLEWGQYEQYF.

V usage is TRBV5-1 and J usage is TRBJ1-2, with TRBD1 identical over 8 bases. CDR3 length: 13 amino acids. From germline, CDR1 is SGHRS and CDR2 YFSETQ. The V segment lost 7 bases and the J segment 6 bases; nucleotides outside the gene matches: 8. This CDR3 reads CASRSTGANGYTF. In nucleotides, the CDR3 is TGCGCCAGCCGCTCGACAGGGGCCAATGGCTACACCTTC.

The chain links TRBV2 to TRBJ1-3; D gene ambiguous. V dropped 7 bases and J dropped 4 bases, with 11 bases sitting between them. Per germline, CDR1 SNHLY and CDR2 FYNNEI. The CDR3 length is 13 residues. CDR3 bases: TGTGCCAGCAACCCCGGACCAGGAAACACCATATATTTT. Amino acids: CASNPGPGNTIYF.

The table lists this clone with a count of one. The V call is TRBV6-6, the J call TRBJ2-7, with unresolved D. Looked up from germline, CDR1 is MNHNY and CDR2 is SVGAGI (reference sequence). The V and J ends lost 5 bases and 2 bases respectively, with 19 bases between them. This CDR3 contains 16 residues. The CDR3 protein is CASSLRFQDRTYEQYF. The CDR3 coding sequence is TGTGCCAGCAGTCTTAGGTTTCAGGATAGGACCTACGAGCAGTACTTC.

The gene calls are TRBV5-4 and TRBJ2-1; tentative D call: TRBD2 (6 bases). The germline gives CDR1 SGHNT, CDR2 YYREEE (reference sequence). There are 17 residues in the CDR3. Trimming took 4 bases from V and 7 from J, leaving 24 bases between them. CDR3 DNA: TGTGCCAGCAGCCAAGGAGGGCCGGGAGTTAGCCAGAATGAGCAGTTCTTC. It specifies CASSQGGPGVSQNEQFF. The full variable domain, with the rest looked up from reference TRBV5-4 and TRBJ2-1, is ETGVTQSPTHLIKTRGQQVTLRCSSQSGHNTVSWYQQALGQGPQFIFQYYREEENGRGNFPPRFSGLQFPNYSSELNVNALELDDSALYLCASSQGGPGVSQNEQFFGPGTRLTVL.

The V gene is TRBV18, the J gene TRBJ1-6, with D perhaps TRBD1 (6 bases). The CDR3 length is 15 residues. The ends were cut back, 4 bases at V and 7 bases at J, with 14 bases in the middle. CDR1 and CDR2 (germline): KGHSH, LQKENI. CDR3 bases: TGTGCCAGCTCACTTCGGGACACTAAGAATTCACCCCTCCACTTT. This translates into CASSLRDTKNSPLHF.

The chain combines TRBV6-1 with TRBJ1-2; possible D gene TRBD1, 6 bases. The V end was cut by 2 bases, the J end by 13 bases, with 17 bases between. Germline V gene sequence: CDR1 MNHNS, CDR2 SASEGT. The CDR3 length is 13 residues. The CDR3 spells CASSELGALEGTF. CDR3 in DNA: TGTGCCAGCAGTGAACTGGGGGCACTAGAAGGCACCTTC.

This chain links TRBV28 with TRBJ2-7, with 13 bases that match TRBD2. The CDR3 sequence is 16 residues long. J lost 6 bases, V lost 2 bases, and 7 bases had no gene match. The germline gives CDR1 MDHEN, CDR2 SYDVKM. The CDR3 DNA reads as TGTGCCAGCAGTTTAGGGACTAGCGGGACCTTAGCCGAGCAGTACTTC. It translates to CASSLGTSGTLAEQYF.

The chain is built from TRBV5-4 and TRBJ2-1, with D perhaps matching TRBD2 (5 bases). Trimming cost V 1 base and J 4 bases, with 12 bases left between them. The CDR3 contains 15 residues. Per germline, CDR1 SGHNT and CDR2 YYREEE (reference sequence). Written as DNA, the CDR3 is TGTGCCAGCAGCTTGCGAAGCGGAGGATACAATGAGCAGTTCTTC. Translation: CASSLRSGGYNEQFF.

The rearrangement joins TRBV2 to TRBJ1-1, with 7 positions matching TRBD1. Unmatched junction bases numbered 4, after V lost 8 bases and J lost 1 base. CDR3 size: 13 residues. CDR1 is SNHLY, CDR2 FYNNEI, per germline. CDR3 sequence reads: CASLRGENTEAFF. In nucleotides, the CDR3 is TGTGCCAGCCTCAGGGGGGAGAACACTGAAGCTTTCTTT.

The chain employs TRBV28 and TRBJ2-7; 8 bases are shared with TRBD1. Germline V lookup: CDR1 MDHEN, CDR2 SYDVKM. The V and J ends lost 4 bases and 4 bases, in that order; junction bases with no gene match: 6. The CDR3 contains 14 residues. Here the CDR3 reads CASSSPGQVYEQYF. The CDR3 nucleotides read TGTGCCAGCAGTTCCCCGGGACAGGTGTACGAGCAGTACTTC.

This chain links TRBV28 with TRBJ1-5; D remains ambiguous. CDR3 size: 12 residues. Germline CDR1 is MDHEN and CDR2 is SYDVKM. V was shortened by 7 bases and J by 6 bases, with 10 bases between the two germline ends. The CDR3 DNA sequence: TGTGCCAGCACCTCCCCCGCTCAGCCCCAGCATTTT. Its translation is CASTSPAQPQHF.

This chain joins TRBV2 and TRBJ2-5; 7 nucleotides agree with TRBD1. This CDR3 spans 14 amino acids. V shed 2 bases and J 4 bases; nucleotides not matched to a gene: 4. Germline V lookup: CDR1 SNHLY, CDR2 FYNNEI. This CDR3 is CASSELQGPETQYF. The CDR3 DNA is TGTGCCAGCAGTGAACTACAGGGGCCAGAGACCCAGTACTTC.

In its sample, this clone was seen a few times. The gene calls are TRBV6-5 and TRBJ2-7; no clear D. Trimming removed 2 bases at V and 9 bases at J, with 17 bases between. Per germline, CDR1 MNHEY and CDR2 SVGAGI. The CDR3 is 14 amino acids. CDR3 DNA: TGTGCCAGCAGTTACCAAATTCCGGGTGGTGTGCAGTACTTC. Its protein product is CASSYQIPGGVQYF.

This chain uses TRBV5-1 with TRBJ1-6, with no clear D. Between the trimmed V and J ends, which lost 0 bases and 10 bases, there was a span of 14 bases. Germline V gives CDR1 SGHRS, CDR2 YFSETQ. The CDR3 spans 15 residues. The DNA of the CDR3 is TGCGCCAGCAGCTTGGTTCGGGGTAAGGGCTCACCCCTCCACTTT. Translated: CASSLVRGKGSPLHF.

The CDR3 protein is CASSNLRRERTYEQYF. The CDR3 DNA is TGTGCCAGCAGCAATCTGAGGCGGGAGAGGACCTACGAGCAGTACTTC. The chain joins TRBV21-1 to TRBJ2-7; the D call TRBD2 from the table was never checked on the DNA. TRBV21-1 corresponds to a pseudogene. The CDR3 is 16 residues long.

This chain connects TRBV6-1 to TRBJ1-6; D is unclear. Trimming took off 1 base at V and 8 bases at J, with 12 bases between the two ends. The CDR3 consists of 15 residues. Germline CDR1 MNHNS, CDR2 SASEGT. This chain's CDR3 is CASSEEAAIYSPLHF. The CDR3 coding sequence is TGTGCCAGCAGTGAAGAGGCGGCCATCTATTCACCCCTCCACTTT.

This clone was observed once. The chain links TRBV19 to TRBJ1-2; D is ambiguous. Germline CDR1 and CDR2: LNHDA and SQIVND (reference sequence). V shed 6 bases and J shed 4 bases, with 15 bases lying between them. CDR3 length: 14 amino acids. CDR3 sequence (DNA): TGTGCCAGTAGCCTCCCCCCACCGGGCTATGGCTACACCTTC. Its translation: CASSLPPPGYGYTF. The full variable domain, rest sourced from reference TRBV19 and TRBJ1-2, is DGGITQSPKYLFRKEGQNVTLSCEQNLNHDAMYWYRQDPGQGLRLIYYSQIVNDFQKGDIAEGYSVSREKKESFPLTVTSAQKNPTAFYLCASSLPPPGYGYTFGSGTRLTVV.

The chain carries TRBV27 and TRBJ1-2; 8 bases line up with TRBD1. The V gene end was trimmed by 5 bases and the J gene end by 8 bases; junction bases not matched to a gene: 10. The CDR3 is 14 amino acids. Looked up from germline, CDR1 is MNHEY and CDR2 is SMNVEV (reference sequence). The chain's CDR3 is CASSPQTGARGYTF. The CDR3 DNA reads TGTGCCAGCAGTCCCCAGACAGGGGCCCGGGGCTACACCTTC.

The chain has TRBV4-1 and TRBJ2-1; no clear D gene. V was shortened by 0 bases and J by 0 bases, with 12 bases between the two germline ends. Germline values: CDR1 MGHRA, CDR2 YSYEKL. This CDR3 has 17 amino acids. CDR3 protein: CASSQDAFDGSYNEQFF. In DNA, the CDR3 is TGCGCCAGCAGCCAAGATGCTTTCGACGGCTCCTACAATGAGCAGTTCTTC.

This clone appeared a few times. The chain is built from TRBV5-1 and TRBJ2-5; the D gene is possibly TRBD2 (6 bases). The CDR3 sequence is 13 residues long. Per the germline V gene, CDR1 is SGHRS and CDR2 is YFSETQ. V was cut by 2 bases and J by 5 bases, with 10 bases left in between. The CDR3 is CASSFLREETQYF. The CDR3 DNA reads TGCGCCAGCAGCTTCCTTCGGGAGGAGACCCAGTACTTC.

The rearrangement uses TRBV2 and TRBJ1-1; D not certain. The CDR3 runs 12 residues. Germline lookup yields CDR1 SNHLY and CDR2 FYNNEI. V was shortened by 6 bases and J by 5 bases, with 10 bases between the two germline ends. CDR3 sequence: CASRMGETEAFF. For the CDR3, the DNA is TGTGCCAGCAGGATGGGAGAGACTGAAGCTTTCTTT.

The CDR3, as DNA: TGTGCCAGCAGTGAAGTCACTAGCAGACTCTACGAGCAGTACTTC. Encoded protein: CASSEVTSRLYEQYF. V and J are TRBV6-1 and TRBJ2-7; D possibly corresponds to TRBD2 (6 bases). Deletions cut 1 base from V and 3 bases from J, with 13 bases between. The CDR3 is 15 amino acids. Germline V gene lookup returns CDR1 MNHNS and CDR2 SASEGT.

The chain joins TRBV7-6 to TRBJ2-7; 7 nucleotides agree with TRBD1. Trimming cost V 1 base and J 0 bases; bases outside gene matches: 0. CDR1 is SGHVS, CDR2 FNYEAQ, per germline. CDR3 length equals 14 residues. CDR3 protein: CASSLDRGSYEQYF. The CDR3 bases are TGTGCCAGCAGCTTAGACAGGGGCTCCTACGAGCAGTACTTC.

The J gene is TRBJ2-1, the V gene TRBV2; 11 bases are shared with TRBD2. V was pared by 4 bases and J by 5 bases, with 4 bases of the junction left unmatched. CDR1 and CDR2 (germline): SNHLY, FYNNEI. The length of the CDR3 is 15 residues. CDR3 DNA: TGTGCCAGCAGTGGACTAGCGGGACCTAACAATGAGCAGTTCTTC. Translated: CASSGLAGPNNEQFF.

The rearrangement joins TRBV7-9 to TRBJ2-7; D gene uncertain. V was clipped by 1 base and J by 2 bases, with 9 bases between them. Germline V gives CDR1 SEHNR, CDR2 FQNEAQ (reference sequence). The CDR3 spans 14 residues. The CDR3 is CASSLGSDAYEQYF. CDR3 in DNA: TGTGCCAGCAGCTTAGGTTCTGACGCCTACGAGCAGTACTTC.

The chain recombines TRBV30 with TRBJ1-4; D uncertain. V gave up 1 base and J gave up 0 bases, with 6 bases separating them. The CDR3 runs to 14 residues. Germline loops: CDR1 GTSNPN, CDR2 SVGIG (reference sequence). The CDR3 protein is CAWSGGATNEKLFF. The CDR3 DNA reads TGTGCCTGGAGTGGAGGAGCAACTAATGAAAAACTGTTTTTT.

This clone occurred once. This chain links TRBV3-1 (or the pseudogene TRBV3-2) with TRBJ2-7; no reliable D call. The CDR3 has 11 residues. Between the trimmed V and J ends, which lost 1 base and 4 bases, there was a span of 2 bases. Germline-derived CDR1 and CDR2 are LGHDT and YNNKEL (reference sequence). CDR3 residues: CASSQAYEQYF. CDR3 nucleotide sequence: TGTGCCAGCAGCCAAGCTTACGAGCAGTACTTC.

The CDR3 is CASSLFFELGETQYF. DNA for the CDR3: TGCGCCAGCAGCTTGTTTTTTGAGTTGGGAGAGACCCAGTACTTC. V gene TRBV5-1 combines with J gene TRBJ2-5, with D hard to call. CDR1 and CDR2 (germline): SGHRS, YFSETQ. With 1 base removed from V and 4 bases from J, the gap between germline ends came to 14 bases. There are 15 residues in the CDR3.